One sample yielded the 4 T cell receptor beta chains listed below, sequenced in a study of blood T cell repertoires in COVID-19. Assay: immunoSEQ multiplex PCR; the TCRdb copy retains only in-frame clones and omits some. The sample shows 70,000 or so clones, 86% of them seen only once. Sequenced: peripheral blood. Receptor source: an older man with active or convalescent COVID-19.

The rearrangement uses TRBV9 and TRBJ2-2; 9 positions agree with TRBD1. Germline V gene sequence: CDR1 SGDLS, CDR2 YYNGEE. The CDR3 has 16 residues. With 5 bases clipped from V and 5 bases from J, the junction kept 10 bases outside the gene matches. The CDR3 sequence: CASSARQGVYTGELFF. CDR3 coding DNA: TGTGCCAGCAGTGCTAGACAGGGGGTGTATACCGGGGAGCTGTTTTTT.

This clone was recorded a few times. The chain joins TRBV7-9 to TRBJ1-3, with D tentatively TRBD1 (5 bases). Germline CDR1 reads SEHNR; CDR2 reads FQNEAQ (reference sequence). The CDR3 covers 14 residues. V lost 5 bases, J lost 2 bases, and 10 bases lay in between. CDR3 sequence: CASSLDIAGNTIYF. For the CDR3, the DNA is TGTGCCAGCAGCCTGGACATAGCTGGAAACACCATATATTTT.

CDR3 sequence reads: CASSLVSLTDTQYF. CDR3 DNA: TGTGCCAGCAGCTTAGTTAGTCTCACAGATACGCAGTATTTT. This rearrangement joins TRBV7-2 to TRBJ2-3; D remains ambiguous. The V gene's germline CDR1 is SGHTA and CDR2 FQGNSA. This CDR3 is 14 amino acids long. The ends were cut back, 1 base at V and 2 bases at J, with 7 bases in the middle.

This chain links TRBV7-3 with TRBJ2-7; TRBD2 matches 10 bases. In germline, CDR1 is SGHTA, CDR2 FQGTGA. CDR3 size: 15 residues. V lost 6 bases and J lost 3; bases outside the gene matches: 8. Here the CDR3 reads CASRRGLAENYEQYF. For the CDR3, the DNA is TGTGCCAGCAGACGCGGACTAGCGGAGAACTACGAGCAGTACTTC.